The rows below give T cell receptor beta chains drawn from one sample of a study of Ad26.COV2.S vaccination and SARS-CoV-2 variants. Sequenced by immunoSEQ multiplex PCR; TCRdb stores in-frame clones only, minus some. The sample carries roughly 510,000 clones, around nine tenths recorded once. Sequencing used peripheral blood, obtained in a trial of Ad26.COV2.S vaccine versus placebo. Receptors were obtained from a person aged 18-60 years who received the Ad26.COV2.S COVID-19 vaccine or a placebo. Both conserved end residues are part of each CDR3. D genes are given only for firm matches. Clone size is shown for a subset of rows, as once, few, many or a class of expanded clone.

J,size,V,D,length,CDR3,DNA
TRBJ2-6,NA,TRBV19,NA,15,CATTWGRAGANVLTF,TGTGCCACCACGTGGGGGCGGGCTGGGGCCAACGTCCTGACTTTC
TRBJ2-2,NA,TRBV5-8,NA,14,CASSRGRGTGELFF,TGTGCCAGCAGCCGGGGGCGCGGCACCGGGGAGCTGTTTTTT
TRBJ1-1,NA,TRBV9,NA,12,CASSPARGEAFF,TGTGCCAGCAGCCCCGCCCGGGGGGAAGCTTTCTTT
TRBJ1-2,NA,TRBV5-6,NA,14,CASSFVTHSYGYTF,TGTGCCAGCAGCTTTGTGACTCACAGCTATGGCTACACCTTC
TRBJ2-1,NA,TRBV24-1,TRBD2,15,CATSDAGTTYNEQFF,TGTGCCACCAGTGATGCCGGGACTACCTACAATGAGCAGTTCTTC
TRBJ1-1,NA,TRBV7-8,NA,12,CASSPDLEGAFF,TGTGCCAGCAGCCCGGACCTGGAGGGAGCTTTCTTT
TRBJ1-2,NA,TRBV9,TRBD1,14,CASSATGANYGYTF,TGTGCCAGCAGCGCCACAGGGGCAAACTATGGCTACACCTTC
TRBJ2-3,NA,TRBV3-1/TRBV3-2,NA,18,CASSQDQLQGAGADTQYF,TGTGCCAGCAGCCAAGATCAGTTACAGGGCGCTGGAGCAGATACGCAGTATTTT
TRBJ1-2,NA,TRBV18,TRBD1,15,CASSLLDRGDYGYTF,TGTGCCAGCTCACTACTGGACAGGGGTGACTATGGCTACACCTTC
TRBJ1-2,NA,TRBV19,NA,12,CASRPENYGYTF,TGTGCCAGTAGACCGGAGAACTATGGCTACACCTTC
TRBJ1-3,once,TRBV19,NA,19,CASSTRSRSAASSGNTIYF,TGTGCCAGTAGTACCCGATCGCGATCTGCGGCGAGCTCTGGAAACACCATATATTTT
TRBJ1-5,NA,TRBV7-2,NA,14,CASSLTGWDQPQHF,TGTGCCAGCAGCCTAACAGGGTGGGATCAGCCCCAGCATTTT
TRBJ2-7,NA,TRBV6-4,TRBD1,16,CASSDQPGQGSSEQYF,TGTGCCAGCAGTGACCAACCGGGACAGGGCTCTTCCGAGCAGTACTTC
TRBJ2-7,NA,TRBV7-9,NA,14,CASSSHITAYEQYF,TGTGCCAGCAGCTCGCACATTACAGCGTACGAGCAGTACTTC
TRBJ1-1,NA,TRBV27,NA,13,CASSDRYYTEAFF,TGTGCCAGCAGTGACAGGTATTACACTGAAGCTTTCTTT
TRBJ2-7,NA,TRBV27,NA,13,CASTETGAGEQYF,TGTGCCAGCACCGAAACAGGGGCGGGAGAGCAGTACTTC
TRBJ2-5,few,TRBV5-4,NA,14,CASSSNPGVETQYF,TGTGCCAGCAGCTCCAATCCCGGGGTGGAGACCCAGTACTTC
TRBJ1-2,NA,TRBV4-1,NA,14,CASSQGTGTYGYTF,TGCGCCAGCAGCCAAGGAACAGGGACCTATGGCTACACCTTC
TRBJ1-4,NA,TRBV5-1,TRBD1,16,CASSLGTGTGAEKLFF,TGCGCCAGCAGCTTGGGAACTGGGACAGGGGCGGAAAAACTGTTTTTT
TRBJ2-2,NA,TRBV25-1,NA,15,CASSGDGTYTGELFF,TGTGCCAGCAGTGGGGACGGGACATACACCGGGGAGCTGTTTTTT
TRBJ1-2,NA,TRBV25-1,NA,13,CASSELGDYGYTF,TGTGCCAGCAGTGAATTAGGTGATTATGGCTACACCTTC
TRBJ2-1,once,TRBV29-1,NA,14,CSGSNMSSYNEQFF,TGCAGCGGGTCCAACATGAGCTCCTACAATGAGCAGTTCTTC
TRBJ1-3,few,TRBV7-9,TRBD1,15,CASSRDSLSGNTIYF,TGTGCCAGCAGCCGGGACAGCCTCTCTGGAAACACCATATATTTT
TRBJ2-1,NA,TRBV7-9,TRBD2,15,CASSLVAGVYNEQFF,TGTGCCAGCAGCTTAGTGGCGGGAGTCTACAATGAGCAGTTCTTC
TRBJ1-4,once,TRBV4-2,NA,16,CASSQDPQGPNEKLFF,TGTGCCAGCAGCCAAGACCCTCAGGGGCCTAATGAAAAACTGTTTTTT
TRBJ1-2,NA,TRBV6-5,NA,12,CASSGQSYGYTF,TGTGCCAGCAGCGGACAGAGCTATGGCTACACCTTC
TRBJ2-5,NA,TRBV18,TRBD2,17,CASSPSGLAGGRKTQYF,TGTGCCAGCTCACCATCGGGACTAGCGGGAGGGCGGAAGACCCAGTACTTC
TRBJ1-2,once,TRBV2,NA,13,CASSGTTNYGYTF,TGTGCCAGCAGTGGGACCACTAACTATGGCTACACCTTC
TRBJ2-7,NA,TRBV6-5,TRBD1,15,CASSLNWDSSYEQYF,TGTGCCAGCAGTCTAAATTGGGACAGCTCCTACGAGCAGTACTTC
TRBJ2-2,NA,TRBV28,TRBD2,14,CASIPSGAGGELFF,TGTGCCAGCATCCCTAGCGGGGCAGGCGGGGAGCTGTTTTTT
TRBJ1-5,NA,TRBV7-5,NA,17,CARSSQGGGCGNQPQHF,TGTGCCAGAAGCTCACAAGGGGGGGGTTGTGGCAATCAGCCCCAGCATTTT
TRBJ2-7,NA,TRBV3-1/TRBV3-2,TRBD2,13,CASSQTSGYEQYF,TGTGCCAGCAGCCAGACTAGCGGCTACGAGCAGTACTTC
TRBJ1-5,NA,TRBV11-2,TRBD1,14,CASSQGQGSQPQHF,TGTGCCAGCAGCCAGGGACAGGGGAGTCAGCCCCAGCATTTT
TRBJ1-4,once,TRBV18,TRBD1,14,CASSRDRGNEKLFF,TGTGCCAGCTCACGGGACAGGGGGAATGAAAAACTGTTTTTT
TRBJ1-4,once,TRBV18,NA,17,CASSAVVGTVANEKLFF,TGTGCCAGCTCCGCCGTCGTGGGCACGGTAGCTAATGAAAAACTGTTTTTT
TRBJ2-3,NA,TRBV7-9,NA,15,CASSRNRGGTDTQYF,TGTGCCAGCAGCCGAAACAGGGGGGGTACAGATACGCAGTATTTT
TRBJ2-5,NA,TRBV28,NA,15,CASTPQVAFQETQYF,TGTGCCAGCACCCCGCAAGTAGCCTTCCAAGAGACCCAGTACTTC
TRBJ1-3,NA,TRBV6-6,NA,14,CASTPPGGGNTIYF,TGTGCCTCCACTCCACCGGGGGGCGGAAACACCATATATTTT
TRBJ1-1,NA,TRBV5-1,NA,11,CASRGATEAFF,TGCGCCAGCAGGGGCGCCACTGAAGCTTTCTTT
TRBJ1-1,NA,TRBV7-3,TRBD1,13,CASSANRGTEAFF,TGTGCCAGCAGCGCCAACAGGGGCACTGAAGCTTTCTTT
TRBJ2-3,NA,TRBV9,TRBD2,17,CASSVAAGATSTDTQYF,TGTGCCAGCAGCGTAGCGGCGGGAGCCACTAGCACAGATACGCAGTATTTT
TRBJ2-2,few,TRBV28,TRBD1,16,CASSLSGQLNTGELFF,TGTGCCAGCAGCCTCTCGGGACAGCTGAACACCGGGGAGCTGTTTTTT
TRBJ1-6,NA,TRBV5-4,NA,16,CASSLARGSYNSPLHF,TGTGCCAGCAGCCTGGCGCGGGGGTCCTATAATTCACCCCTCCACTTT
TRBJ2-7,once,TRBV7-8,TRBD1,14,CASSLGDRTYEQYF,TGTGCCAGCAGCTTAGGGGACAGAACCTACGAGCAGTACTTC
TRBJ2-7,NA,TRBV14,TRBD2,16,CASSQDKWGLAVEQYF,TGTGCCAGCAGCCAAGATAAGTGGGGACTAGCCGTCGAGCAGTACTTC
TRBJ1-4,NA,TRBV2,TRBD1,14,CASSRDSRNEKLFF,TGTGCCAGCAGTAGGGACAGCCGTAATGAAAAACTGTTTTTT
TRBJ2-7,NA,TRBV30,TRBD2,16,CAWSAIIGLAGGEQYF,TGTGCCTGGAGTGCGATTATAGGACTAGCGGGCGGCGAGCAGTACTTC
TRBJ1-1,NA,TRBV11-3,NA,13,CASSLERGAEAFF,TGTGCCAGCAGCTTAGAGAGGGGAGCTGAAGCTTTCTTT
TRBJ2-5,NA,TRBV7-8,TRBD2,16,CASSLGAPGLAKTQYF,TGTGCCAGCAGCTTAGGAGCCCCGGGACTAGCAAAGACCCAGTACTTC
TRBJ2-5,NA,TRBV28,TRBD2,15,CASSSMGGYQETQYF,TGTGCCAGCAGCTCGATGGGAGGGTACCAAGAGACCCAGTACTTC
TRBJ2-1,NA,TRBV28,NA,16,CASSPLRENKYNEQFF,TGTGCCAGCAGTCCCTTACGGGAAAACAAATACAATGAGCAGTTCTTC
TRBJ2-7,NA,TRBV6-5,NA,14,CAAHPQGIFREQYF,TGTGCCGCCCACCCGCAGGGGATATTCCGGGAGCAGTACTTC
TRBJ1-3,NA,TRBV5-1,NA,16,CASSLRQGGFGNTIYF,TGCGCCAGCAGCTTGAGGCAGGGCGGATTTGGAAACACCATATATTTT
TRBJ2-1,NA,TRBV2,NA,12,CASSRHYNEQFF,TGTGCCAGCAGTAGGCATTACAATGAGCAGTTCTTC